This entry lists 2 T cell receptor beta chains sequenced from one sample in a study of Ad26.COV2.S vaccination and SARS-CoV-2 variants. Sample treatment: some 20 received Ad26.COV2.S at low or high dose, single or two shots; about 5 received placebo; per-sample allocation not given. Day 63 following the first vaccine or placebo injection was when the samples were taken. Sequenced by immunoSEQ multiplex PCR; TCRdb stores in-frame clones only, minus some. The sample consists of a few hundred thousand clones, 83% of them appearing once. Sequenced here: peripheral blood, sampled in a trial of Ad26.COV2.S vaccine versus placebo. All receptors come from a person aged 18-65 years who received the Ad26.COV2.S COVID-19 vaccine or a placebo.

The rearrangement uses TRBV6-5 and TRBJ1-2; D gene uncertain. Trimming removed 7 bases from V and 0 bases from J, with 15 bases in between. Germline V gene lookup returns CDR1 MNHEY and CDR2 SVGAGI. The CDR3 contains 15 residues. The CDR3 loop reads CASNGLLVTNYGYTF. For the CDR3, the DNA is TGTGCCAGCAATGGCCTCCTAGTAACTAACTATGGCTACACCTTC.

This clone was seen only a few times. CDR3 sequence: CASSGQPNQPQHF. The CDR3 bases are TGTGCCAGCAGTGGGCAGCCCAATCAGCCCCAGCATTTT. J is TRBJ1-5 and V is TRBV12-3 or TRBV12-4; D gene unclear. V gave up 5 bases and J gave up 3 bases, with 8 bases separating them. The CDR3 has 13 amino acids.